The clone carrying this T cell receptor (beta chain) came up a few times. Its antigen is as yet unknown. This CDR3 has 16 amino acids. J gave up 4 bases and V 4 bases, and 1 base lay outside the gene matches. Germline CDR1 SGHAT, CDR2 FQNNGV. Extracted RNA was reverse transcribed into cDNA, the sequencing template. The table came from immunoSEQ multiplex PCR; TCRdb's copy has only in-frame clones and leaves some out. The data contain fewer than 90,000 clones, about 53% of them singletons. The record originates from a study of CD8+ T cells in alopecia areata. PBMC-derived CD4+ and CD8+ T cells were sorted. Study-wide findings and caveats: More clonal than normal scalp was lesional scalp, particularly alopecia totalis/universalis. Sequence data from scalp samples additionally include resident alphabeta T cells of normal skin. Possibly because of HLA-related factors, TCR sharing was less clear across patients than in mice.

The source is a human donor with alopecia areata. Sequences were obtained from NKG2D-high CD8+ T cells sorted from blood. The chain is built from TRBV11-2 and TRBJ2-1; 16 bases agree with TRBD2. CDR3 coding DNA: TGTGCCAGCAGCTCGGGACTAGCGGGGGGGTACAATGAGCAGTTCTTC. Its protein is CASSSGLAGGYNEQFF.